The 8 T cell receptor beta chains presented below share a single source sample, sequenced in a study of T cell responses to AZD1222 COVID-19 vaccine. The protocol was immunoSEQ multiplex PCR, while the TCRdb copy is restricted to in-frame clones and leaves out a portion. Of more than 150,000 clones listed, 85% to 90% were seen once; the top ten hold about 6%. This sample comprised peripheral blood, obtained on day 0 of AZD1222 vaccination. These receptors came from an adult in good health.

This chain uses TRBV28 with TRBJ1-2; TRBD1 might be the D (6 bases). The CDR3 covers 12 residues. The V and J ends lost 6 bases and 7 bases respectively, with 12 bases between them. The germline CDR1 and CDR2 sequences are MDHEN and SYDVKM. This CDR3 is CASSSTGFGYTF. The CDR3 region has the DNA TGTGCCAGCAGCTCTACAGGGTTTGGCTACACCTTC.

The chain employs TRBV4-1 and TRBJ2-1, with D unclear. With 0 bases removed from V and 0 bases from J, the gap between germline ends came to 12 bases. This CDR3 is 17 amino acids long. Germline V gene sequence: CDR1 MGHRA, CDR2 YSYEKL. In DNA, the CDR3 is TGCGCCAGCAGCCAAGAAGGCGCTAGGAGCTCCTACAATGAGCAGTTCTTC. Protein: CASSQEGARSSYNEQFF.

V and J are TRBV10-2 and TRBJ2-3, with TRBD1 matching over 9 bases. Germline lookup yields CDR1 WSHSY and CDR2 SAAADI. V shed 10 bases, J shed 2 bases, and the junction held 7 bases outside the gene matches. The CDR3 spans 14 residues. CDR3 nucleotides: TGCGCCACCGGACAGGGGAAGGACACAGATACGCAGTATTTT. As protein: CATGQGKDTDTQYF.

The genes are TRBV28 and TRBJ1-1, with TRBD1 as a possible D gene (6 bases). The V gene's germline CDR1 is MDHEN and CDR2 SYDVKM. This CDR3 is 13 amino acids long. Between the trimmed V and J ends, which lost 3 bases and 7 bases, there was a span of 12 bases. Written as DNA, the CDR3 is TGTGCCAGCAGTTTGACGGACAGACGTGAAGCTTTCTTT. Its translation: CASSLTDRREAFF.

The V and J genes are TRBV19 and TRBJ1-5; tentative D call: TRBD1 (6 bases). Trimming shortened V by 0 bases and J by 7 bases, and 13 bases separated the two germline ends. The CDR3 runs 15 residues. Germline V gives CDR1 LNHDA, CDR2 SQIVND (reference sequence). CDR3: CASSIDRGSIQPQHF. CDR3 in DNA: TGTGCCAGTAGTATAGACAGGGGTTCCATCCAGCCCCAGCATTTT.

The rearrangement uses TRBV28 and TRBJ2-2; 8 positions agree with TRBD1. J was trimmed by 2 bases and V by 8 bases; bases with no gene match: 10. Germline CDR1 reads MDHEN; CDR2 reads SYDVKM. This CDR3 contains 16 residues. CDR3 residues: CASGNPTGGNTGELFF. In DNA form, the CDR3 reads TGTGCCAGCGGAAATCCCACAGGGGGTAACACCGGGGAGCTGTTTTTT.

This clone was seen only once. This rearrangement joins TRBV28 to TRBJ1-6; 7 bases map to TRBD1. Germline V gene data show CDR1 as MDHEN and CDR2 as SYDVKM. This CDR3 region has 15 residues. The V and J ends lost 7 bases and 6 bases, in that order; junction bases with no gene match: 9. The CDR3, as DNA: TGTGCCAGCACCGAATCGACAGGGACTAATTCACCCCTCCACTTT. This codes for CASTESTGTNSPLHF.

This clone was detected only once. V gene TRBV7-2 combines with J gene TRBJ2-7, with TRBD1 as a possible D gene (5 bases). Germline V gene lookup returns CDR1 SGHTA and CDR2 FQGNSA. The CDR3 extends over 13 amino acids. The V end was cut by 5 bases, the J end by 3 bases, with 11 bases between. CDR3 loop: CASSLDSLYEQYF. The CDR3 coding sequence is TGTGCCAGCAGCCTAGACAGCCTCTACGAGCAGTACTTC.